What follows are 2 T cell receptor beta chains derived from one specimen sequenced in a study of OX40 agonist ivuxolimab in advanced cancers. Profiled with immunoSEQ multiplex PCR; TCRdb holds only in-frame clones, not every one. Seen here are 55,000 to 80,000 clones, approximately 91% observed once, and the top ten hold approximately 0.27%. Sample: CD4+ or CD8+ T cells sorted from blood, taken in a trial of the OX40 agonist ivuxolimab. The receptors come from an adult with an advanced solid tumor such as melanoma, head and neck, liver or kidney cancer.

The chain uses TRBV2 and TRBJ2-7, with 10 bases matching TRBD1. CDR1 SNHLY and CDR2 FYNNEI come from the germline V gene. The CDR3 consists of 15 residues. The trim removed 6 bases at V and 0 bases at J, leaving 5 bases unmatched. As DNA, the CDR3 is TGTGCCAGCAGCCGACAGGGGGCCAGCTCCTACGAGCAGTACTTC. Translation: CASSRQGASSYEQYF.

This chain links TRBV19 with TRBJ2-4, with 15 nucleotides matching TRBD2. Germline CDR1 is LNHDA and CDR2 is SQIVND (reference sequence). CDR3 length: 18 residues. J was trimmed by 0 bases and V by 3 bases; bases with no gene match: 3. CDR3 protein: CASSIGLAGGLAKNIQYF. Written as DNA, the CDR3 is TGTGCCAGTAGTATCGGACTAGCGGGAGGGCTAGCCAAAAACATTCAGTACTTC.